Below, 8 T cell receptor beta chains from the same sample are listed, as sequenced in a study of PD-1 blockade in classical Hodgkin lymphoma. Every one of the patients relapsed after autologous stem cell transplantation (brentuximab vedotin exposure was variable). TCRdb keeps only in-frame clones here, not all; method: immunoSEQ multiplex PCR. The sample carries some 63,000 clones, more than 90% recorded once. Sequencing used peripheral blood mononuclear cells (PBMCs), obtained at baseline. The receptor source for this set is a human donor with classical Hodgkin lymphoma.

The chain carries TRBV6-1 and TRBJ1-1, with TRBD1 matching over 8 bases. With 3 bases clipped from V and 1 base from J, the junction kept 7 bases outside the gene matches. The CDR3 sequence is 16 residues long. CDR1 is MNHNS, CDR2 SASEGT, per germline. The CDR3 here is CASSDPDRGWNTEAFF. CDR3 bases: TGTGCCAGCAGTGACCCCGACAGGGGTTGGAACACTGAAGCTTTCTTT.

The rearrangement links TRBV14 to TRBJ2-7; 7 nucleotides match TRBD2. With V trimmed by 1 base and J by 6 bases, 3 bases remained unmatched. The CDR3 extends over 13 amino acids. Germline CDR1 SGHDN, CDR2 FVKESK. Written as DNA, the CDR3 is TGTGCCAGCAGCCAAGGACTAGCTGGCGAGCAGTACTTC. It yields the protein CASSQGLAGEQYF.

The rearrangement joins TRBV5-1 to TRBJ2-7, with D hard to call. Germline V gene lookup returns CDR1 SGHRS and CDR2 YFSETQ. This CDR3 has 14 residues. V lost 0 bases and J lost 1, with 8 bases in between. CDR3: CASSLAPASYEQYF. The DNA of the CDR3 is TGCGCCAGCAGCTTGGCTCCGGCGTCCTACGAGCAGTACTTC.

This sequence joins TRBV19 and TRBJ2-6; no clear D. The germline gives CDR1 LNHDA, CDR2 SQIVND (reference sequence). Trimming stripped 3 bases from V and 0 bases from J, with 6 bases between. The CDR3 contains 15 residues. CDR3 in amino acids: CASSITISGANVLTF. CDR3 DNA: TGTGCCAGTAGTATCACGATCTCTGGGGCCAACGTCCTGACTTTC. Supplemented by reference TRBV19 and TRBJ2-6, the full variable domain reads DGGITQSPKYLFRKEGQNVTLSCEQNLNHDAMYWYRQDPGQGLRLIYYSQIVNDFQKGDIAEGYSVSREKKESFPLTVTSAQKNPTAFYLCASSITISGANVLTFGAGSRLTVL.

The chain has TRBV10-2 and TRBJ1-2, with 9 bases that match TRBD1. J lost 5 bases, V lost 5 bases, and 12 bases had no gene match. Per germline, CDR1 WSHSY and CDR2 SAAADI. This CDR3 has 16 amino acids. CDR3 amino acids: CASSPPQQGAGYGYTF. In DNA, the CDR3 is TGCGCCAGCAGTCCTCCCCAACAGGGGGCAGGTTATGGCTACACCTTC.

This chain uses TRBV19 with TRBJ2-7; D possibly corresponds to TRBD1 (6 bases). V was pared by 4 bases and J by 0 bases, with 10 bases between. The CDR3 runs to 14 residues. Per the germline V gene, CDR1 is LNHDA and CDR2 is SQIVND (reference sequence). The DNA of the CDR3 is TGTGCCAGTAGTACCCGGACAGTCTCCTACGAGCAGTACTTC. Its protein is CASSTRTVSYEQYF.

This clone appeared once. The V call is TRBV2, the J call TRBJ2-4; D may correspond to TRBD1 or TRBD2 (6 bases each). The CDR3 spans 16 residues. The V gene's germline CDR1 is SNHLY and CDR2 FYNNEI. The V and J ends lost 3 bases and 0 bases respectively, with 12 bases between them. The CDR3 DNA follows: TGTGCCAGCAGTGAGAGGGGGGTCCTAGCCAAAAACATTCAGTACTTC. It specifies CASSERGVLAKNIQYF.

The genes are TRBV2 and TRBJ1-1, with no clear D. CDR1 and CDR2 (germline): SNHLY, FYNNEI. The CDR3 is 13 amino acids. V was clipped by 7 bases and J by 1 base, with 10 bases between them. The DNA for the CDR3 is TGTGCCAGCACTTGGGCAGAGAACACTGAAGCTTTCTTT. Its protein is CASTWAENTEAFF.